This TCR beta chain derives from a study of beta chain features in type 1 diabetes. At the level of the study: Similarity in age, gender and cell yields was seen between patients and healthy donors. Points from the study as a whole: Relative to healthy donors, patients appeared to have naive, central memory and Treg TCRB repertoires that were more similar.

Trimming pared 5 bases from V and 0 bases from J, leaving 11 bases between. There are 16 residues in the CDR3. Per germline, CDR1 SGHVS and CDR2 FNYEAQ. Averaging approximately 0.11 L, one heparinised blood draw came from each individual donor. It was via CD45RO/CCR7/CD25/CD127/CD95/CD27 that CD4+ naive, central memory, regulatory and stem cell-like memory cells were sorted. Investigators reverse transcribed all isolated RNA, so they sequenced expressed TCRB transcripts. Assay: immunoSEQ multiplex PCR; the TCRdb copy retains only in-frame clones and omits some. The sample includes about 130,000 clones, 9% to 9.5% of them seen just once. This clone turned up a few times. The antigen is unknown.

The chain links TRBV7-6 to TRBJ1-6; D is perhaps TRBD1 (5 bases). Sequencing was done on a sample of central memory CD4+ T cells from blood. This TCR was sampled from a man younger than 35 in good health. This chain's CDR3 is CASSPIGGSYNSPLHF. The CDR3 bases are TGTGCCAGCAGCCCAATCGGGGGCTCCTATAATTCACCCCTCCACTTT.